The next 22 T cell receptor beta chains were all read from a single sample in a study of chemoradiotherapy in HPV16-positive cancers. The repertoire was sequenced with immunoSEQ multiplex PCR; TCRdb's copy has only in-frame clones and lacks some. The data hold approximately 17,000 clones, with 89% observed a single time. Sequenced here: blood, sampled from a patient who underwent chemoradiotherapy. The receptors were sampled from a human donor with HPV-associated anogenital cancer.

The CDR3 DNA sequence: TGTGCCTGGAGTGCTGGACTAGCGGCTAGCACAGATACGCAGTATTTT. Translated, it gives CAWSAGLAASTDTQYF. The chain has TRBV30 and TRBJ2-3; TRBD2 matches at 10 bases. Germline-derived CDR1 and CDR2 are GTSNPN and SVGIG (reference sequence). The CDR3 runs 16 residues. The V and J ends lost 1 base and 0 bases, in that order; junction bases with no gene match: 4.

The V gene is TRBV6-5, the J gene TRBJ2-7; no clear D gene. This CDR3 region has 13 residues. Trimming removed 6 bases from V and 6 bases from J, with 15 bases in between. Germline V lookup: CDR1 MNHEY, CDR2 SVGAGI. The CDR3 region has the DNA TGTGCCAGCAGCCCAGAAGGGCTCCGCGAGCAGTACTTC. Residues: CASSPEGLREQYF.

The J gene is TRBJ2-5, the V gene TRBV28; the match to TRBD1 covers 10 bases. J lost 5 bases, V lost 6 bases, and 6 bases had no gene match. The germline CDR1 and CDR2 sequences are MDHEN and SYDVKM. The CDR3 totals 14 residues. CDR3 residues: CASRTDRGRETQYF. In DNA, the CDR3 is TGTGCCAGCAGAACAGACAGGGGGCGGGAGACCCAGTACTTC.

V usage is TRBV2 and J usage is TRBJ2-7; D tentatively reads TRBD1 or TRBD2 (5 bases each). V was pared by 4 bases and J by 2 bases, with 6 bases between. Per the germline V gene, CDR1 is SNHLY and CDR2 is FYNNEI. This CDR3 region has 12 residues. DNA for the CDR3: TGTGCCAGCAGTGGGGGGACCTACGAGCAGTACTTC. Protein product: CASSGGTYEQYF.

This clone was found once. CDR3 in amino acids: CASRPGYSNQPQHF. The DNA for the CDR3 is TGCGCCAGCCGGCCAGGGTATAGCAATCAGCCCCAGCATTTT. The chain carries TRBV10-2 and TRBJ1-5, with D possibly TRBD1 on 5 matching bases. The CDR3 is made up of 14 amino acids. V gave up 8 bases and J gave up 0 bases, with 11 bases separating them. In germline, CDR1 is WSHSY, CDR2 SAAADI.

The rearrangement links TRBV4-2 to TRBJ2-1; 7 bases map to TRBD2. Trimming cost V 8 bases and J 0 bases; bases outside gene matches: 4. Germline V gene sequence: CDR1 LGHNA, CDR2 YNFKEQ. The CDR3 loop spans 14 amino acids. CDR3 amino acids: CASGGRDSYNEQFF. DNA for the CDR3: TGTGCCAGCGGGGGGAGGGACTCCTACAATGAGCAGTTCTTC.

This clone was seen just once. The chain carries TRBV28 and TRBJ2-1; 13 bases line up with TRBD2. V lost 5 bases, J lost 9 bases, and 7 bases stayed unmatched. Germline lookup yields CDR1 MDHEN and CDR2 SYDVKM. The CDR3 has 15 residues. The CDR3 nucleotides read TGTGCCAGCAGTAAGGGGACTAGCGGGATAGGTGAGCAGTTCTTC. Translated: CASSKGTSGIGEQFF.

The gene calls are TRBV27 and TRBJ2-7, with 7 bases aligning to TRBD2. Germline V gives CDR1 MNHEY, CDR2 SMNVEV (reference sequence). The CDR3 is 12 residues long. Trimming removed 3 bases from V and 5 bases from J; junction bases left unmatched: 1. CDR3 residues: CASSLAGDEQYF. The CDR3 DNA reads TGTGCCAGCAGTTTGGCGGGGGACGAGCAGTACTTC.

The V call is TRBV7-9, the J call TRBJ1-2; no reliable D call. Trimming cost V 2 bases and J 0 bases, with 10 bases left between them. CDR1 and CDR2 from the germline V gene are SEHNR and FQNEAQ (reference sequence). CDR3 size: 15 residues. Written as DNA, the CDR3 is TGTGCCAGCAGCTTACCGGGATTTTCTAACTATGGCTACACCTTC. Translated: CASSLPGFSNYGYTF.

This chain links TRBV6-6 with TRBJ1-3; D ambiguous. This CDR3 is 16 amino acids long. The germline V gene encodes CDR1 MNHNY and CDR2 SVGAGI (reference sequence). V was clipped by 0 bases and J by 0 bases, with 9 bases between them. CDR3 in DNA: TGTGCCAGCAGTTACTCGACTGCCGGCTCTGGAAACACCATATATTTT. Translation gives CASSYSTAGSGNTIYF.

The chain employs TRBV5-1 and TRBJ2-1; no reliable D call. V was pared by 0 bases and J by 4 bases, with 8 bases between. CDR1 and CDR2 (germline): SGHRS, YFSETQ. The CDR3 is made up of 14 amino acids. The CDR3 spells CASSLVASYNEQFF. As DNA, the CDR3 is TGCGCCAGCAGCTTGGTAGCCTCGTACAATGAGCAGTTCTTC.

As concerns this clone: This same CDR3 is encoded by further DNA sequences in the sample. The chain has TRBV5-1 and TRBJ1-1, with a possible D match to TRBD1 (6 bases). V was shortened by 4 bases and J by 7 bases, with 11 bases between the two germline ends. Germline CDR1 and CDR2: SGHRS and YFSETQ. There are 12 residues in the CDR3. The CDR3 DNA reads TGCGCCAGCAGCCCCGAGACAGGTGAAGCTTTCTTT. Its protein product is CASSPETGEAFF.

This clone was seen more than once but under ten times. The chain joins TRBV5-1 to TRBJ1-6; a weak D match, TRBD1 (5 bases). This CDR3 region has 14 residues. The V end lost 4 bases, the J end lost 9 bases, and 14 bases lay between the germline ends. Per the germline V gene, CDR1 is SGHRS and CDR2 is YFSETQ. The CDR3, as DNA: TGCGCCAGCAGCCCCGGAGAGCAGGGTTCACCCCTCCACTTT. This encodes CASSPGEQGSPLHF. The entire variable domain, with the rest obtained from reference TRBV5-1 and TRBJ1-6, is as follows: KAGVTQTPRYLIKTRGQQVTLSCSPISGHRSVSWYQQTPGQGLQFLFEYFSETQRNKGNFPGRFSGRQFSNSRSEMNVSTLELGDSALYLCASSPGEQGSPLHFGNGTRLTVT.

V usage is TRBV5-1 and J usage is TRBJ2-4, with D possibly being TRBD1 (6 bases). Germline V lookup: CDR1 SGHRS, CDR2 YFSETQ. The CDR3 has 14 residues. V was cut by 0 bases and J by 7 bases, with 11 bases left in between. Here the CDR3 DNA reads TGCGCCAGCAGCTTGGGCGCTACAGGGAACATTCAGTACTTC. Amino acid sequence: CASSLGATGNIQYF.

This chain uses TRBV5-4 with TRBJ1-2, with TRBD1 as a possible D gene (5 bases). Germline CDR1 SGHNT, CDR2 YYREEE (reference sequence). Between the trimmed V and J ends, which lost 2 bases and 6 bases, there was a span of 17 bases. CDR3 length: 15 residues. The CDR3 loop is CASSFDGGTVDGYTF. CDR3 DNA: TGTGCCAGCAGCTTTGATGGGGGGACTGTAGATGGCTACACCTTC.

The chain has TRBV11-2 and TRBJ2-1, with 8 bases matching TRBD2. Germline loops: CDR1 SGHAT, CDR2 FQNNGV. The length of the CDR3 is 18 residues. V was pared by 4 bases and J by 4 bases, with 15 bases of the junction left unmatched. The CDR3 sequence is CASSSTPRERGIYNEQFF. The CDR3 coding sequence is TGTGCCAGCAGCTCGACACCCCGGGAGCGGGGGATTTACAATGAGCAGTTCTTC.

The chain couples TRBV7-9 to TRBJ2-3, with no clear D. V lost 5 bases, J lost 2 bases, and 20 bases lay in between. The CDR3 is 17 residues long. Germline CDR1 and CDR2: SEHNR and FQNEAQ (reference sequence). The CDR3 DNA reads as TGTGCCAGCAGCCCCACCTGGAAAGACGGTAACACAGATACGCAGTATTTT. Encoded protein: CASSPTWKDGNTDTQYF.

The chain employs TRBV29-1 and TRBJ2-1; D not resolved. V was shortened by 8 bases and J by 0 bases, with 14 bases between the two germline ends. The germline V gene has CDR1 SQVTM and CDR2 ANQGSEA. The CDR3 totals 14 residues. The CDR3 coding sequence is TGCAGCTCCTTCCCCACGAGCTCCTACAATGAGCAGTTCTTC. Translation gives CSSFPTSSYNEQFF.

This chain joins TRBV4-1 and TRBJ1-1; weak D call: TRBD1 (6 bases). Between the trimmed V and J ends, which lost 1 base and 4 bases, there was a span of 13 bases. The length of the CDR3 is 15 residues. From germline, CDR1 is MGHRA and CDR2 YSYEKL. CDR3 nucleotide sequence: TGCGCCAGCAGCCAAGGTGAGGGGGTGAGCACTGAAGCTTTCTTT. Protein sequence: CASSQGEGVSTEAFF.

This clone showed up just once. This chain uses TRBV6-6 with TRBJ1-1; D possibly corresponds to TRBD1 (5 bases). Germline V CDR1 and CDR2: MNHNY, SVGAGI (reference sequence). The ends were cut back, 5 bases at V and 12 bases at J, with 16 bases in the middle. The CDR3 loop spans 12 amino acids. CDR3 DNA sequence: TGTGCCAGCAGTCCCGGTGGGGGGTTTCCTTTCTTT. This sequence encodes CASSPGGGFPFF.

The V and J genes are TRBV19 and TRBJ1-1; D is ambiguous. V was shortened by 3 bases and J by 8 bases, with 16 bases between the two germline ends. The germline V gene encodes CDR1 LNHDA and CDR2 SQIVND (reference sequence). The CDR3 spans 14 residues. CDR3: CASSMTGRRREAFF. The CDR3 DNA is TGTGCCAGTAGTATGACGGGCAGGCGGCGGGAAGCTTTCTTT.

Regarding this clone: A junction end diverges from the germline sequence, so it may reflect a read error. The chain carries TRBV15 and TRBJ2-2, with 12 bases lining up with TRBD2. This CDR3 is built from 16 residues. Germline V gene data show CDR1 as LNHNV and CDR2 as YYDKDF (reference sequence). CDR3 residues: CATSRGLAGSLGELFF. CDR3 bases: TGTGCCACCAGTAGAGGACTAGCGGGGTCTTTAGGGGAGCTGTTTTTT. The full variable domain, with the rest looked up from reference TRBV15 and TRBJ2-2, is DAMVIQNPRYQVTQFGKPVTLSCSQTLNHNVMYWYQQKSSQAPKLLFHYYDKDFNNEADTPDNFQSRRPNTSFCFLDIRSPGLGDTAMYLCATSRGLAGSLGELFFGEGSRLTVL.